One and the same sample provided the 5 T cell receptor beta chains below, sequenced in a study of OX40 agonist ivuxolimab in advanced cancers. Library creation used the immunoSEQ multiplex PCR assay. Entries here come from immuneACCESS through TCRdb and include only in-frame sequences with V and J called. Some clones fail to appear in such tables; in the studies checked, an unresolved V gene covers under half of the shortfall, and the cause of the remainder is unknown. In all, the sample holds 65,000 to 90,000 clones, and 80% to 90% of those were seen once. 0.4% to 0.65% of the sample comes from the top ten. This material consisted of CD4+ or CD8+ T cells sorted from blood, taken in a trial of the OX40 agonist ivuxolimab. The receptors were sampled from an adult with an advanced solid tumor such as melanoma, head and neck, liver or kidney cancer.

This clone was seen a handful of times. This sequence joins TRBV2 and TRBJ2-7; D perhaps matches TRBD1 (6 bases). The CDR3 contains 13 residues. CDR1 SNHLY and CDR2 FYNNEI come from the germline V gene. The V end was cut by 7 bases, the J end by 5 bases, with 15 bases between. For the CDR3, the DNA is TGTGCCAGCACCTACACAGGGAACGACGAGCAGTACTTC. Protein sequence: CASTYTGNDEQYF.

The CDR3 region is CSARTGNTEAFF. The CDR3 DNA reads TGCAGCGCCAGGACCGGCAACACTGAAGCTTTCTTT. This rearrangement joins TRBV29-1 to TRBJ1-1, with D unclear. The CDR3 is 12 residues long. Germline V gene lookup returns CDR1 SQVTM and CDR2 ANQGSEA. The V gene lost 7 bases and the J gene lost 2 bases, with 11 bases spanning the gap.

CDR3 nucleotides: TGTGCCATCAGTGAGTCGACGTCGTTCTACGAGCAGTACTTC. It encodes CAISESTSFYEQYF. V gene TRBV10-3 combines with J gene TRBJ2-7, with D unclear. Germline assignment: CDR1 ENHRY and CDR2 SYGVKD. Trimming took 0 bases from V and 3 from J, leaving 9 bases between them. The CDR3 totals 14 residues.

As DNA, the CDR3 is TGTGCCAGCAGTTTGGGATTGGAGAGAAACACCATATATTTT. It is translated as CASSLGLERNTIYF. This chain joins TRBV28 and TRBJ1-3; D uncertain. The CDR3 extends over 14 amino acids. V was cut by 3 bases and J by 5 bases, with 11 bases left in between. Germline V gives CDR1 MDHEN, CDR2 SYDVKM.

Written as DNA, the CDR3 is TGTGCCAGCAGCCCCCAAAGGACCACAGATACGCAGTATTTT. Translating gives CASSPQRTTDTQYF. V is TRBV7-9 and J is TRBJ2-3; no reliable D call. Germline V lookup: CDR1 SEHNR, CDR2 FQNEAQ (reference sequence). The length of the CDR3 is 14 residues. With 5 bases removed from V and 2 bases from J, the gap between germline ends came to 11 bases.